This TCR beta chain was observed in a study of CD8+CD57+ T cells in acquired aplastic anemia. Study details: Isolated CD4+ and CD8+ cells, once sorted, yielded DNA averaging 3.2 ug. Findings of the study overall: Roughly 27 sequences, all CD8+ CDR3, were shared between patients and controls.

The sequenced patients had an expansion of CD8+CD57+ cells seen by flow cytometry. Patients, without exception, had severe acquired aplastic anemia. Patients were untreated when blood was sampled. TCR beta VDJ and CDR3 were profiled, and genomic DNA was the template. TCRdb used MiXCR to reprocess the reads, holding one entry per CDR3 protein. Among about 98,000 distinct CDR3 sequences listed, 65% to 70% were seen once. As regards this clonotype: Its antigen is unidentified.

The receptor comes from a human donor with aplastic anemia. Source material: sorted CD4+, CD8+, or CD8+CD57+ T cells (not recorded which) from PBMCs.

In nucleotides, the CDR3 is TGCAGTGCTAGCCCGGATAAAGAGACCCAGTACTTC. Translation gives CSASPDKETQYF. V and J are TRBV20-1 and TRBJ2-5; D ambiguous. The germline gives CDR1 DFQATT, CDR2 SNEGSKA (reference sequence). The CDR3 runs to 12 residues. The V end was cut by 3 bases, the J end by 3 bases, with 8 bases between.